These T cell receptor beta chains were read from a single sample in a study of blood T cell repertoires in COVID-19. Assay: immunoSEQ multiplex PCR; the TCRdb copy retains only in-frame clones and omits some. Of 250,000 to 350,000 clones in the sample, roughly 90% were seen once. The sequenced sample was PBMCs or T cells enriched from blood (not recorded which). The receptors come from a man between 60 and 75 years old who had recovered from COVID-19. Both conserved end residues are part of each CDR3. Fields, in order: D gene, clone size, J gene, V gene, CDR3 protein, CDR3 DNA. A D gene is named only where the DNA matches it firmly. Rows may omit the clone size; those that give it use once, few, many or a size class.

NA,few,TRBJ2-1,TRBV30,CAWSVLGAISYNEQFF,TGTGCCTGGAGTGTACTCGGAGCGATCTCCTACAATGAGCAGTTCTTC
TRBD1,once,TRBJ1-2,TRBV15,CATTRGTDGGYTF,TGTGCCACCACCAGGGGGACAGATGGGGGCTACACCTTC
NA,NA,TRBJ2-7,TRBV5-5,CASSVRQVAGRVYEQYF,TGTGCCAGCAGCGTAAGACAGGTCGCAGGGAGGGTCTACGAGCAGTACTTC
NA,NA,TRBJ2-2,TRBV11-2,CASSLGRRGRAGELFF,TGTGCCAGCAGCTTAGGGCGCAGGGGAAGGGCCGGGGAGCTGTTTTTT
TRBD1,NA,TRBJ1-2,TRBV7-8,CASSQPGQQIHGYTF,TGTGCCAGCAGCCAGCCGGGACAGCAAATCCATGGCTACACCTTC
NA,NA,TRBJ1-1,TRBV5-5,CASSLTSDGKSRAFF,TGTGCCAGCAGCTTGACTTCGGACGGGAAGTCGAGGGCTTTCTTT
NA,NA,TRBJ2-7,TRBV9,CASSPRGDGNPYEQYF,TGTGCCAGCAGCCCCCGCGGGGATGGGAATCCCTACGAGCAGTACTTC
NA,NA,TRBJ2-7,TRBV7-9,CASSSKATTYEQYF,TGTGCCAGCAGCTCCAAAGCGACCACCTACGAGCAGTACTTC
TRBD1,NA,TRBJ1-5,TRBV15,CATSRAIDRARAQPQHF,TGTGCCACCAGCAGAGCTATAGACAGGGCAAGAGCTCAGCCCCAGCATTTT
TRBD1,NA,TRBJ1-3,TRBV30,CACNRGTGNTIYF,TGTGCCTGCAACAGGGGGACTGGAAACACCATATATTTT
NA,once,TRBJ2-3,TRBV10-3,CAISDGGVTDTQYF,TGTGCCATCAGTGATGGAGGGGTTACAGATACGCAGTATTTT
TRBD2,NA,TRBJ2-1,TRBV11-3,CASSTSYGLAGSSYNEQFF,TGTGCCAGCAGCACCTCTTACGGCCTAGCGGGTAGCTCCTACAATGAGCAGTTCTTC
NA,NA,TRBJ2-7,TRBV11-3,CASSPHRAEQYF,TGTGCCAGCAGCCCCCACAGGGCAGAGCAGTACTTC
TRBD2,NA,TRBJ2-5,TRBV6-5,CASEEGLAGETQYF,TGTGCCAGCGAAGAGGGACTAGCGGGGGAGACCCAGTACTTC
NA,NA,TRBJ1-4,TRBV5-1,CASSLGQGIEKLFF,TGCGCCAGCAGCTTAGGGCAGGGGATTGAAAAACTGTTTTTT
TRBD1,NA,TRBJ1-6,TRBV18,CASSLQFRTGEDSPLHF,TGTGCCAGCTCACTTCAATTCCGGACAGGGGAGGATTCACCCCTCCACTTT
TRBD1,NA,TRBJ1-4,TRBV5-8,CASSAGQGAVSEKLFF,TGTGCCAGCAGCGCTGGACAGGGGGCTGTATCCGAAAAACTGTTTTTT
NA,once,TRBJ1-1,TRBV6-5,CAIPGPGGLVTEAFF,TGTGCCATTCCCGGCCCGGGGGGCTTGGTCACTGAAGCTTTCTTT
TRBD1,NA,TRBJ2-3,TRBV5-4,CASSFTGTGVGTQYF,TGTGCCAGCAGCTTTACCGGGACAGGGGTCGGTACGCAGTATTTT
NA,NA,TRBJ2-7,TRBV18,CASSQSQIQGDHEQYF,TGTGCCAGCTCACAGTCACAGATTCAGGGTGACCACGAGCAGTACTTC
NA,NA,TRBJ1-1,TRBV5-6,CASSSRQALNTEAFF,TGTGCCAGCAGCTCAAGACAAGCCCTGAACACTGAAGCTTTCTTT
TRBD2,NA,TRBJ2-1,TRBV4-1,CASSRMGLHGGNEQFF,TGCGCCAGCAGCCGCATGGGACTTCACGGGGGGAATGAGCAGTTCTTC
TRBD1,NA,TRBJ1-5,TRBV14,CASSLDRVSNQPQHF,TGTGCCAGCAGCCTTGACAGGGTGAGCAATCAGCCCCAGCATTTT
TRBD1,NA,TRBJ1-6,TRBV6-1,CASSEDRIWPLHF,TGTGCCAGCAGTGAGGACAGGATCTGGCCCCTCCACTTT
TRBD1,NA,TRBJ1-2,TRBV2,CASRADRGTYGYTF,TGTGCCAGCAGAGCGGACAGGGGGACTTATGGCTACACCTTC
NA,NA,TRBJ1-2,TRBV5-3,CARSALDRNYGYTF,TGTGCCAGAAGCGCCCTGGACAGAAACTATGGCTACACCTTC
NA,NA,TRBJ2-6,TRBV3-1/TRBV3-2,CASSLLWGGGANVLTF,TGTGCCAGCAGCCTTTTATGGGGCGGTGGGGCCAACGTCCTGACTTTC
NA,NA,TRBJ2-1,TRBV4-1,CASSQVSRPEQFF,TGCGCCAGCAGCCAAGTCTCTAGGCCCGAGCAGTTCTTC
TRBD1,NA,TRBJ1-1,TRBV18,CASSQGAISEAFF,TGTGCCAGCTCTCAGGGGGCTATATCTGAAGCTTTCTTT
NA,NA,TRBJ1-4,TRBV6-2/TRBV6-3,CASSPAGTRYEKLFF,TGTGCCAGCAGTCCCGCGGGTACCCGATATGAAAAACTGTTTTTT
NA,NA,TRBJ1-3,TRBV9,CASSVGLTGNTIYF,TGTGCCAGCAGCGTAGGGCTTACTGGAAACACCATATATTTT
NA,NA,TRBJ2-7,TRBV7-9,CASSFRGHEQYF,TGTGCCAGCAGCTTCAGGGGCCACGAGCAGTACTTC
NA,NA,TRBJ2-1,TRBV6-1,CASSEAPQLALGLFF,TGTGCCAGCAGTGAAGCTCCGCAACTAGCCCTGGGGCTGTTCTTC
NA,NA,TRBJ1-6,TRBV19,CASSGGRNYNSPLHF,TGTGCCAGTAGTGGAGGCCGGAACTATAATTCACCCCTCCACTTT
NA,NA,TRBJ1-1,TRBV10-3,CAISESNRAPEAFF,TGTGCCATCAGTGAGTCGAACAGGGCACCTGAAGCTTTCTTT
TRBD2,NA,TRBJ2-1,TRBV20-1,CSASLLAGGPNEQFF,TGCAGTGCTAGTCTTCTAGCGGGAGGGCCCAATGAGCAGTTCTTC
NA,once,TRBJ1-2,TRBV13,CASSLGQSLNYGYTF,TGTGCCAGCAGCTTAGGGCAGTCCCTCAACTATGGCTACACCTTC
NA,NA,TRBJ2-5,TRBV10-3,CAISAPGETQYF,TGTGCCATCAGTGCACCGGGTGAGACCCAGTACTTC
TRBD1,NA,TRBJ1-1,TRBV28,CASSRQGGYGEAFF,TGTGCCAGCAGTCGACAGGGCGGATACGGTGAAGCTTTCTTT
NA,NA,TRBJ2-5,TRBV19,CASSIGQKETQYF,TGTGCCAGTAGTATAGGGCAGAAAGAGACCCAGTACTTC
TRBD2,NA,TRBJ2-1,TRBV6-5,CASSPPGLAVNEQFF,TGTGCCAGCAGCCCACCGGGACTAGCGGTAAATGAGCAGTTCTTC
NA,NA,TRBJ1-2,TRBV27,CASSLYINSHYGYTF,TGTGCCAGCAGCCTATATATAAACTCCCACTATGGCTACACCTTC
TRBD1,NA,TRBJ1-3,TRBV19,CASSARQGNTIYF,TGTGCCAGTAGTGCCCGACAGGGTAACACCATATATTTT
NA,NA,TRBJ1-6,TRBV4-1,CASSHVGTLGSPLHF,TGCGCCAGCAGCCATGTCGGGACACTCGGCTCACCCCTCCACTTT
TRBD2,NA,TRBJ2-3,TRBV7-9,CASSLSGGRTDTQYF,TGTGCCAGCAGCTTAAGCGGGGGGCGCACAGATACGCAGTATTTT
TRBD2,NA,TRBJ2-1,TRBV11-3,CASSPIAGASEQFF,TGTGCCAGCAGCCCGATAGCGGGAGCTTCTGAGCAGTTCTTC
NA,once,TRBJ1-2,TRBV11-3,CASSQGGEGYTF,TGTGCCAGCAGCCAGGGAGGGGAGGGCTACACCTTC
NA,few,TRBJ2-5,TRBV4-1,CASSLASGIQETQYF,TGCGCCAGCAGCCTCGCCTCGGGGATCCAAGAGACCCAGTACTTC
NA,NA,TRBJ1-5,TRBV3-1/TRBV3-2,CASSQSSVRHQPQHF,TGTGCCAGCAGCCAGAGCAGCGTCCGCCATCAGCCCCAGCATTTT
NA,NA,TRBJ1-1,TRBV2,CASRIQRVNTEAFF,TGTGCCAGCAGGATACAGAGGGTGAACACTGAAGCTTTCTTT